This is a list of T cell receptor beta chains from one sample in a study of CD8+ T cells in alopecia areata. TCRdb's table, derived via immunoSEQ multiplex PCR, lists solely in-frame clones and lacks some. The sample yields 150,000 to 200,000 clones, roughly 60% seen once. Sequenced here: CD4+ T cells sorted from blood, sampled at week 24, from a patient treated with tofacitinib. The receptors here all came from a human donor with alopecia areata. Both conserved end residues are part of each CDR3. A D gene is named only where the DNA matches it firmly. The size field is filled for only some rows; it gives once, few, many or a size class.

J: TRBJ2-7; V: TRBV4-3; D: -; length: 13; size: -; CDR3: CASSQGPSYEQYF; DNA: TGCGCCAGCAGCCAAGGCCCGTCCTACGAGCAGTACTTC
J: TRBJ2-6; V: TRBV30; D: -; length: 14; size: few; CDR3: CAWDAAAGANVLTF; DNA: TGTGCCTGGGACGCCGCAGCTGGGGCCAACGTCCTGACTTTC
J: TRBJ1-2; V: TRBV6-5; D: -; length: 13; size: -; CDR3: CASSHRDNYGYTF; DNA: TGTGCCAGCAGCCACCGGGACAACTATGGCTACACCTTC
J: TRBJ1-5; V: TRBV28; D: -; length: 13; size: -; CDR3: CASRLQGSQPQHF; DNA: TGTGCCAGCAGGTTACAGGGAAGTCAGCCCCAGCATTTT
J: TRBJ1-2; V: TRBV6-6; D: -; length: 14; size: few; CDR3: CASRSDTANYGYTF; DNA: TGTGCCAGCAGATCGGACACGGCTAACTATGGCTACACCTTC
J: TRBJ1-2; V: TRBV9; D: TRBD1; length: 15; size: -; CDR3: CASSGTGVPLLGYTF; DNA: TGTGCCAGCAGCGGAACAGGGGTCCCTCTCCTTGGCTACACCTTC
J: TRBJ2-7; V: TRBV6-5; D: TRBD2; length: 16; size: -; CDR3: CASSYSSAGGSYEQYF; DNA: TGTGCCAGCAGTTACTCCTCAGCGGGAGGGTCCTACGAGCAGTACTTC
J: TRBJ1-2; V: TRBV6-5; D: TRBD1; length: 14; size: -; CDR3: CASSYSGTGVGYTF; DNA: TGTGCCAGCAGTTACTCGGGGACAGGGGTTGGCTACACCTTC
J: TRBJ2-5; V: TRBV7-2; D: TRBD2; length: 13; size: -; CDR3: CASSKTSEETQYF; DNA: TGTGCCAGCAGCAAGACTAGCGAAGAGACCCAGTACTTC
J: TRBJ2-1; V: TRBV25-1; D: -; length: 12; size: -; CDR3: CASSEYSNEQFF; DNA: TGTGCCAGCAGTGAATATAGCAATGAGCAGTTCTTC
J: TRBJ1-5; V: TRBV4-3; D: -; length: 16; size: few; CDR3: CASSQVAGVLNQPQHF; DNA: TGCGCCAGCAGCCAAGTCGCAGGGGTTCTCAATCAGCCCCAGCATTTT
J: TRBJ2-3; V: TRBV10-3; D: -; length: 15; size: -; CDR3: CAISADPEGTDTQYF; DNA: TGTGCCATCAGTGCCGACCCTGAGGGAACAGATACGCAGTATTTT
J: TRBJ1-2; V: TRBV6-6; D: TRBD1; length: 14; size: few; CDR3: CASSTGTGGYGYTF; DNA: TGTGCCAGCAGTACAGGGACAGGGGGGTATGGCTACACCTTC
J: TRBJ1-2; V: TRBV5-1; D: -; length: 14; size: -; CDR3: CASSLGQSFYGYTF; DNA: TGCGCCAGCAGCTTGGGACAGAGTTTCTATGGCTACACCTTC
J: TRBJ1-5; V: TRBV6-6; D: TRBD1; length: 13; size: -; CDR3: CASDRGMSQPQHF; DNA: TGTGCCAGCGACAGGGGGATGAGTCAGCCCCAGCATTTT
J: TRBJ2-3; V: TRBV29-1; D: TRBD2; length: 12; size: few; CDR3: CSVEPLADTQYF; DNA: TGCAGCGTTGAACCACTAGCGGATACGCAGTATTTT
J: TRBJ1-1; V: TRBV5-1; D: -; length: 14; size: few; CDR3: CASSLSSENTEAFF; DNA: TGCGCCAGCAGCTTGAGTTCAGAGAACACTGAAGCTTTCTTT
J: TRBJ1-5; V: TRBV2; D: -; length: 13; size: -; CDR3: CASRQAGNQPQHF; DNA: TGTGCCAGCAGGCAGGCGGGCAATCAGCCCCAGCATTTT
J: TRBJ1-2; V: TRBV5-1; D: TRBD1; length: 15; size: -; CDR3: CASSTHGTDNYGYTF; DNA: TGCGCCAGCAGCACCCATGGGACAGACAACTATGGCTACACCTTC
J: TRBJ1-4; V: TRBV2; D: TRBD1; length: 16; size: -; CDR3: CASRDMTGGTNEKLFF; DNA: TGTGCCAGCAGAGATATGACAGGGGGCACTAATGAAAAACTGTTTTTT
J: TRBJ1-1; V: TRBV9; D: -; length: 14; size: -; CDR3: CASSAGARNTEAFF; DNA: TGTGCCAGCAGCGCTGGCGCGAGGAACACTGAAGCTTTCTTT
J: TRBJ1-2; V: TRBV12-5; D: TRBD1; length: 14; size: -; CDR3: CASGLDRQGRSYTF; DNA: TGTGCTAGTGGTTTGGACCGACAGGGAAGAAGCTACACCTTC
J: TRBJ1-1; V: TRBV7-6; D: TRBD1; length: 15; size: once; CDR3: CASSQQGAGNTEAFF; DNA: TGTGCCAGCAGCCAACAGGGGGCAGGGAACACTGAAGCTTTCTTT